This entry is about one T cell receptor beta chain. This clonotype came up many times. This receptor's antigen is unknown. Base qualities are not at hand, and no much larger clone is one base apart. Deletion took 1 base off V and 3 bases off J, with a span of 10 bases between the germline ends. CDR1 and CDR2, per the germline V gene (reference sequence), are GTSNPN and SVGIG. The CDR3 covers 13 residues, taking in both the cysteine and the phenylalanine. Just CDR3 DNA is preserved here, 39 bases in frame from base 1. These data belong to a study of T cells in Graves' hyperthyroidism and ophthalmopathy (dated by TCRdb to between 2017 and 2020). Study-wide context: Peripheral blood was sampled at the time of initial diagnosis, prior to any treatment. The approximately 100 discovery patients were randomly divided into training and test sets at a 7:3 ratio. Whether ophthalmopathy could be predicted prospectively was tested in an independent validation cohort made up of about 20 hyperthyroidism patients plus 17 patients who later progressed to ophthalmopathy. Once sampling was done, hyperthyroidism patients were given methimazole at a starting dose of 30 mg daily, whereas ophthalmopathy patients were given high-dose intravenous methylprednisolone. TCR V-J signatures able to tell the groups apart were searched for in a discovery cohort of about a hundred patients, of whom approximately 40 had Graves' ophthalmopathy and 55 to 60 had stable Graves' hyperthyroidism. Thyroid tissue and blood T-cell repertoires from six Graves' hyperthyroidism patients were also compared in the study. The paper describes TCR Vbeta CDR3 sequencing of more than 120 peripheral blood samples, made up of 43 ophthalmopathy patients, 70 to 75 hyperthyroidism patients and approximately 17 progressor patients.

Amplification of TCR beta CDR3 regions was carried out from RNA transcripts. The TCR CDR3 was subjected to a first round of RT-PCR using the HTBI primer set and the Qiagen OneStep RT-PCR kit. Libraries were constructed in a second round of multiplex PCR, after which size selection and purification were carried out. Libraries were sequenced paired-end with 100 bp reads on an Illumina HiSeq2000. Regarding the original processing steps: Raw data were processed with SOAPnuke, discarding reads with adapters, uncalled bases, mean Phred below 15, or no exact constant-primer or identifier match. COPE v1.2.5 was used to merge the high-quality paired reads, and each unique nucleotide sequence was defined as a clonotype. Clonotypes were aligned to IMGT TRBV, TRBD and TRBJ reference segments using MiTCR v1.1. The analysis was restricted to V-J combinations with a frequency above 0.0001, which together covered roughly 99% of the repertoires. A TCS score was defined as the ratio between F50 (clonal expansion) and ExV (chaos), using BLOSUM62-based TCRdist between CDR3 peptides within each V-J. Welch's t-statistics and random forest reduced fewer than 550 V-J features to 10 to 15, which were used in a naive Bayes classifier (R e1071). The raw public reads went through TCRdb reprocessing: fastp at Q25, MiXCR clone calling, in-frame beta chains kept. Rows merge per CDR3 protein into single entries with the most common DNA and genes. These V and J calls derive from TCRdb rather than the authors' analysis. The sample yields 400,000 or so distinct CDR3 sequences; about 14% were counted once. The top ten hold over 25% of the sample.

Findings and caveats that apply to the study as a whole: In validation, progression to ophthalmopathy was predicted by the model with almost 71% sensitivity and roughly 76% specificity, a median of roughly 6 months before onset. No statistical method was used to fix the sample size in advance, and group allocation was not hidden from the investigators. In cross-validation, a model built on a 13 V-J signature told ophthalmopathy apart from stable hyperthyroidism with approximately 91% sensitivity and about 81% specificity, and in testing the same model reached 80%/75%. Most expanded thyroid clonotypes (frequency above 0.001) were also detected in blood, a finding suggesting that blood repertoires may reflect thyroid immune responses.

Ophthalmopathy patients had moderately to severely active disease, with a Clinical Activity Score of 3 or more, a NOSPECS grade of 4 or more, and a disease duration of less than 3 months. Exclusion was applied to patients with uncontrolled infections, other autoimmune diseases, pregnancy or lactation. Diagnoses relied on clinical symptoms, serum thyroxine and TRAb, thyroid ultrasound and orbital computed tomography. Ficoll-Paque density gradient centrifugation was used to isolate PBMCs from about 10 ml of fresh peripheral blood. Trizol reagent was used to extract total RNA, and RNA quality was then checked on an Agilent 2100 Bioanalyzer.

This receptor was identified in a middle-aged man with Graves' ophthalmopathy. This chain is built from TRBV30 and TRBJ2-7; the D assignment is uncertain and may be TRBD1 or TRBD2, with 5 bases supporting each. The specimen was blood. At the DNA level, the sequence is TGTGCCTGGAGTGCACATGGGGGCTACGAGCAGTACTTC. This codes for CAWSAHGGYEQYF.